These 22 T cell receptor beta chains came from one sample sequenced in a study of blood T cells in healthy people across ages (dated by TCRdb to the mid-2010s). Libraries were prepared through 5' RACE. TCRdb shows the sequencer as Illumina HiSeq 2500. A second about 7 to 12 cycle PCR used a sample-barcoded 5' primer and a J-beta primer mix. Starting from the raw public reads, TCRdb applied fastp trimming at Q25, assembled clones with MiXCR and retained in-frame beta chains. Each record represents a unique CDR3 protein, reported with the most common genes and DNA among its rows. A total of hundreds of thousands of distinct CDR3 sequences appear in this sample, around 28% of them only once. The biggest ten clones account for around 16% of the sample. Source material: blood. The origin of the receptors is an elderly woman in good health.

V and J are TRBV6-2 or TRBV6-3 and TRBJ2-7; 9 nucleotides line up with TRBD1. The tail of the sequence fits TRBJ2-4 better, so the J call may be wrong. The germline CDR1 and CDR2 sequences are MNHEY and SVGEGT. The CDR3 spans 15 residues. In DNA, the CDR3 is TGTGCCAGCAGTTATAATGGACAGGGGATGGACATTCAGTACTTC. This translates into CASSYNGQGMDIQYF.

This clonotype was recorded many times. The chain carries TRBV7-2 and TRBJ2-1, with D uncertain. The length of the CDR3 is 15 residues. CDR1 and CDR2 from the germline V gene are SGHTA and FQGNSA. Trimming shortened V by 5 bases and J by 0 bases, and 11 bases separated the two germline ends. This CDR3 reads CASSRGSSSYNEQFF. CDR3 DNA: TGTGCCAGCAGCCGTGGGTCTAGCTCCTACAATGAGCAGTTCTTC.

With respect to this clonotype: Being one base from a much bigger clone, this may be a read error. This chain uses TRBV18 with TRBJ2-1; TRBD1 matches 9 bases. The J call could be wrong; TRBJ2-7 is a better fit for the DNA end. The germline gives CDR1 KGHSH, CDR2 LQKENI. CDR3 size: 14 residues. The CDR3: CASSTGDRVIEQYF. The CDR3 nucleotides read TGTGCCAGCTCAACGGGGGACAGGGTTATCGAGCAGTACTTC.

This clonotype showed up just a few times. A much bigger clone sits one base away, suggesting this may be a read error. The chain employs TRBV5-5 and TRBJ2-5, with D possibly matching TRBD1 (5 bases). The germline CDR1 and CDR2 sequences are SGHKS and YYEKEE (reference sequence). This CDR3 has 17 residues. The CDR3 protein is CASSLSTAKDLQEAQYF. CDR3 sequence (DNA): TGTGCCAGCAGCTTATCGACAGCTAAAGACCTACAAGAGGCCCAGTACTTC.

This clonotype showed up many times. This rearrangement joins TRBV11-1 to TRBJ2-3; possibly TRBD1 or TRBD2 for D (5 bases each). V gave up 6 bases and J gave up 2 bases, with 9 bases separating them. The CDR3 covers 13 residues. Germline loops: CDR1 SGHAT, CDR2 FQDESV (reference sequence). CDR3 nucleotides: TGTGCCAGCAGTATGGGGGTCACAGATACGCAGTATTTT. This codes for CASSMGVTDTQYF.

The CDR3 sequence is CSVVGRERGNEQFF. The CDR3 DNA sequence: TGCAGCGTTGTGGGCCGGGAGCGAGGGAATGAGCAGTTCTTC. The rearrangement links TRBV29-1 to TRBJ2-1, with D possibly TRBD2 on 6 matching bases. The CDR3 contains 14 residues. Between the trimmed V and J ends, which lost 4 bases and 7 bases, there was a span of 17 bases. Germline V gives CDR1 SQVTM, CDR2 ANQGSEA.

The chain carries TRBV28 and TRBJ1-1; maybe TRBD1 (6 bases). Germline assignment: CDR1 MDHEN and CDR2 SYDVKM. V shed 4 bases and J shed 0 bases, with 9 bases lying between them. The CDR3 has 14 amino acids. CDR3 in DNA: TGTGCCAGCAGTTCCTACAGGGTGAACACTGAAGCTTTCTTT. Translating it yields CASSSYRVNTEAFF.

The sample holds many counts of this clonotype. CDR3 DNA sequence: TGTGCCAGCAGTTCACGGACAGGCCCGCAGTACTTC. Its translation is CASSSRTGPQYF. The gene calls are TRBV27 and TRBJ2-7; 7 bases match TRBD1. Trimming cost V 4 bases and J 9 bases; bases outside gene matches: 6. The V gene's germline CDR1 is MNHEY and CDR2 SMNVEV (reference sequence). The CDR3 spans 12 residues.

This clonotype was seen ten or more times. The gene calls are TRBV14 and TRBJ2-1; D might be TRBD1 (6 bases). Trimming took off 1 base at V and 0 bases at J, with 25 bases between the two ends. From germline, CDR1 is SGHDN and CDR2 FVKESK. The CDR3 extends over 21 amino acids. CDR3 DNA sequence: TGTGCCAGCAGCCAAGGCTTCCAATTCCGGACAGACGCTAGCTCCTACAATGAGCAGTTCTTC. Translating it yields CASSQGFQFRTDASSYNEQFF.

In this sample, this clonotype turned up once. The chain recombines TRBV7-2 with TRBJ1-2; 9 bases are a match to TRBD1. CDR3 length equals 13 residues. The ends lost 2 bases at V and 6 bases at J; junction bases unmatched: 1. The germline V gene has CDR1 SGHTA and CDR2 FQGNSA. CDR3 in DNA: TGTGCCAGCAGCTTACACAGGGGGCATGGCTACACCTTC. Residues: CASSLHRGHGYTF.

The chain has TRBV5-6 and TRBJ1-4, with D uncertain. V was pared by 4 bases and J by 8 bases, with 15 bases between. The CDR3 contains 14 residues. Germline-derived CDR1 and CDR2 are SGHDT and YYEEEE. The CDR3 DNA reads as TGTGCCAGCAGCCCTGCGGCCCCGGGGGAAAAACTGTTTTTT. It is translated as CASSPAAPGEKLFF. The full variable domain, in which reference TRBV5-6 and TRBJ1-4 provide the parts outside the CDR3, is DAGVTQSPTHLIKTRGQQVTLRCSPKSGHDTVSWYQQALGQGPQFIFQYYEEEERQRGNFPDRFSGHQFPNYSSELNVNALLLGDSALYLCASSPAAPGEKLFFGSGTQLSVL.

This clonotype was recorded a few times. The chain uses TRBV11-3 and TRBJ2-3; D gene unclear. The V end lost 5 bases, the J end lost 2 bases, and 14 bases lay between the germline ends. Looked up from germline, CDR1 is SGHNT and CDR2 is YENEEA. The CDR3 totals 15 residues. The CDR3 sequence: CASSPSLGDTDTQYF. The DNA for the CDR3 is TGTGCCAGCAGCCCTAGTCTGGGTGACACAGATACGCAGTATTTT.

Turning to this clonotype: This could be a read error, since a much larger clone is one nucleotide away. The chain has TRBV24-1 and TRBJ2-5; D is perhaps TRBD1 (6 bases). Trimming removed 12 bases from V and 2 bases from J, with 27 bases in between. CDR3 length: 17 amino acids. CDR1 is KGHDR and CDR2 is SFDVKD in the germline V gene. Here the CDR3 reads CAAKTKGERTAQETQYF. Written as DNA, the CDR3 is TGTGCCGCCAAGACTAAGGGGGAGCGGACAGCGCAAGAGACCCAGTACTTC.

This clonotype occurred many times. This chain joins TRBV7-2 and TRBJ2-5; 8 bases fit TRBD1. Germline CDR1 reads SGHTA; CDR2 reads FQGNSA. V was pared by 0 bases and J by 5 bases, with 11 bases of the junction left unmatched. CDR3 length: 17 amino acids. CDR3 bases: TGTGCCAGCAGCTTAGCGGGTCCAGGGGGCCTGGGGGAGACCCAGTACTTC. Amino acid sequence: CASSLAGPGGLGETQYF. Combining the CDR3 with reference TRBV7-2 and TRBJ2-5 gives the whole variable domain GAGVSQSPSNKVTEKGKDVELRCDPISGHTALYWYRQSLGQGLEFLIYFQGNSAPDKSGLPSDRFSAERTGGSVSTLTIQRTQQEDSAVYLCASSLAGPGGLGETQYFGPGTRLLVL.

This clonotype came up a few times. The chain couples TRBV19 to TRBJ2-1; D is possibly TRBD2 (6 bases). V lost 7 bases and J lost 4, with 11 bases in between. This CDR3 is 13 amino acids long. Germline-derived CDR1 and CDR2 are LNHDA and SQIVND (reference sequence). The CDR3 is CASNDGGYNEQFF. The CDR3 DNA is TGTGCCAGTAACGACGGGGGTTACAATGAGCAGTTCTTC.

This clonotype was picked up many times. The chain has TRBV6-1 and TRBJ2-3; TRBD1 or TRBD2 may be the D gene (5 bases each). The germline CDR1 and CDR2 sequences are MNHNS and SASEGT. The ends were cut back, 4 bases at V and 0 bases at J, with 11 bases in the middle. The CDR3 runs to 15 residues. Here the CDR3 reads CASSVGARSTDTQYF. The CDR3 nucleotides read TGTGCCAGCAGTGTCGGGGCTAGAAGCACAGATACGCAGTATTTT.

This clonotype was recorded many times. CDR3 amino acids: CASSEAAPVTQYF. In DNA form, the CDR3 reads TGTGCCAGCAGTGAAGCGGCCCCGGTGACCCAGTACTTC. The chain combines TRBV6-1 with TRBJ2-5; D remains ambiguous. The germline V and J ends were trimmed by 0 bases and 7 bases, with 9 bases remaining between them. The CDR3 sequence is 13 residues long. Germline CDR1 MNHNS, CDR2 SASEGT.

V is TRBV6-1 and J is TRBJ2-3, with D perhaps given as TRBD1 or TRBD2 (5 bases each). V was shortened by 6 bases and J by 5 bases, with 18 bases between the two germline ends. This CDR3 region has 15 residues. In germline, CDR1 is MNHNS, CDR2 SASEGT. The CDR3 DNA reads as TGTGCCAGCAGCTCACGACTACCCCAGGGAGATACGCAGTATTTT. It yields the protein CASSSRLPQGDTQYF.

The gene calls are TRBV27 and TRBJ2-1; no reliable D call. Trimming shortened V by 6 bases and J by 2 bases, and 11 bases separated the two germline ends. This CDR3 comprises 14 residues. Germline V CDR1 and CDR2: MNHEY, SMNVEV (reference sequence). The CDR3, as DNA: TGTGCCAGCAGCCCCGGCGAAACCTACAATGAGCAGTTCTTC. Translating gives CASSPGETYNEQFF.

This clonotype was recorded at least ten times. The chain has TRBV14 and TRBJ2-5, with D perhaps given as TRBD1 or TRBD2 (5 bases each). Germline V gives CDR1 SGHDN, CDR2 FVKESK. Between the trimmed V and J ends, which lost 2 bases and 5 bases, there was a span of 21 bases. The CDR3 totals 17 residues. The CDR3 here is CASSQQKPGPSRETQYF. The CDR3 region has the DNA TGTGCCAGCAGCCAACAAAAACCGGGACCGAGTCGGGAGACCCAGTACTTC.

The V and J genes are TRBV7-2 and TRBJ2-3; a weak D match, TRBD2 (5 bases). The V and J ends lost 4 bases and 4 bases respectively, with 18 bases between them. CDR1 is SGHTA, CDR2 FQGNSA, per germline. The CDR3 length is 16 residues. The CDR3 is CASSYRGGGEADTQYF. CDR3 nucleotide sequence: TGTGCCAGCAGCTATAGAGGAGGTGGTGAGGCAGATACGCAGTATTTT.

This clonotype showed up just once. This chain uses TRBV7-9 with TRBJ2-5; D remains unclear. In germline, CDR1 is SEHNR, CDR2 FQNEAQ (reference sequence). Trimming cost V 4 bases and J 5 bases, with 14 bases left between them. This CDR3 comprises 14 residues. CDR3 coding DNA: TGTGCCAGCAGCTCCAGGACCAACGCGGAGACCCAGTACTTC. Encoded protein: CASSSRTNAETQYF.